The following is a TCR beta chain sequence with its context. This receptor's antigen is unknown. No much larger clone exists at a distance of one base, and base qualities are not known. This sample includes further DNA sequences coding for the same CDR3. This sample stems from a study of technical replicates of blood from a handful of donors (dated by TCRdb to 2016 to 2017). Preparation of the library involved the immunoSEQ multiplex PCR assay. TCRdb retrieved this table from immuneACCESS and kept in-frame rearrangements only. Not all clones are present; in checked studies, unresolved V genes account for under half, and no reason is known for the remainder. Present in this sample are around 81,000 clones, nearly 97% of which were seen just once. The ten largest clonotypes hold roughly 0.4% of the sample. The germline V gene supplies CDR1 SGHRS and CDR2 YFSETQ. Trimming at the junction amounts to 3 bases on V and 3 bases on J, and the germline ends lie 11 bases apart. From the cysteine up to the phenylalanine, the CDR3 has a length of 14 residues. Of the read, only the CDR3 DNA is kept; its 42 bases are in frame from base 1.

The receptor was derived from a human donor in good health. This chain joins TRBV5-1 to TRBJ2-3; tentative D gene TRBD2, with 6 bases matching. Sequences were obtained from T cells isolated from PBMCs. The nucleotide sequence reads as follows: TGCGCCAGCAGCTCCGGGAGTTCGACAGATACGCAGTATTTT. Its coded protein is CASSSGSSTDTQYF.